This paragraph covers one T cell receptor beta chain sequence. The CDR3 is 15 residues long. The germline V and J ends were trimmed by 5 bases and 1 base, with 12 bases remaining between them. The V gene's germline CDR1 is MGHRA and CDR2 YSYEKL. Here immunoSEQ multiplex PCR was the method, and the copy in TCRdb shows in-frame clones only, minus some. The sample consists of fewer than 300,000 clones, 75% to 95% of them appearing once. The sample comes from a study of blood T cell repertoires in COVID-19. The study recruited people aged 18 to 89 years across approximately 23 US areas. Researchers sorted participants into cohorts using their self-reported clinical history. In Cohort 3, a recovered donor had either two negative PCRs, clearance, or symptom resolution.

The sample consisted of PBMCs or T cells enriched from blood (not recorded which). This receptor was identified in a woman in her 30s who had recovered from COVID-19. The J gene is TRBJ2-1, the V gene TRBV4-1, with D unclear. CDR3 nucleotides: TGCGCCAGCAGCACCTCCTTAGCTTCCTACAATGAGCAGTTCTTC. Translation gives CASSTSLASYNEQFF.